This TCR beta chain was profiled in a study of shared clonotypes between healthy human individuals. Whole-study context: Participating donors consisted of a couple of women and a few men aged 18 to 49. General study points: In several donors, about 5% of naive CD4 clonotypes appeared in common.

A CD45RA-negative memory subset and a CD45RA+ naive subset were separated from the CD4+ cells. Sequencing used immunoSEQ multiplex PCR; TCRdb keeps in-frame clones, though not all of them. The sample lists about 2 million clones; around 95% were seen once. Notes on this clone: Its antigen is undetermined.

The CDR3 loop spans 16 amino acids. Trimming took 3 bases from V and 9 from J, leaving 21 bases between them. The V gene's germline CDR1 is ENHRY and CDR2 SYGVKD. The sample was naive CD4+ T cells sorted from blood. Subset of the sample: CD45RA+ positively selected. This sequence joins TRBV10-3 and TRBJ2-1; D could derive from TRBD1 or TRBD2 (5 bases each). This receptor was taken from a man aged 18 to 35 in good health. CDR3 sequence: CAISDPRDPNQGEQFF. The CDR3 DNA is TGTGCCATCAGTGACCCTCGGGACCCTAATCAAGGTGAGCAGTTCTTC.